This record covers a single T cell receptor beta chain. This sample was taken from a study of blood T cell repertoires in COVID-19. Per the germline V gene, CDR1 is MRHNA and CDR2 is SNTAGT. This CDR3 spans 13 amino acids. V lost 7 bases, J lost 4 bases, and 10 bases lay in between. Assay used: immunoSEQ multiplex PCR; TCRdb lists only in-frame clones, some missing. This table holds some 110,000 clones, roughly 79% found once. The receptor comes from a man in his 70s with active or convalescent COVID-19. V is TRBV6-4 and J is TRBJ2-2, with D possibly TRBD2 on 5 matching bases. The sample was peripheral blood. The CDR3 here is CASNRTFTGELFF. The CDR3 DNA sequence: TGTGCCAGCAATCGGACTTTCACCGGGGAGCTGTTTTTT.